One sample yielded the 9 T cell receptor beta chains listed below, sequenced in a study of T cells after yellow fever vaccination. TCRdb passed the 5' RACE reads through MiXCR, listing each CDR3 protein once. The repertoire holds 350,000 or so distinct CDR3 sequences, with 7% to 9% as singletons. Here the sequenced sample was PBMCs, taken about 49 days after the first yellow fever vaccination. The receptors here all came from a man younger than 35 who received the YFV17D yellow fever vaccine.

In this sample, this clonotype turned up a few times. The chain recombines TRBV27 with TRBJ2-5; the D gene could be TRBD1 or TRBD2 (6 bases each). CDR3 length equals 15 residues. Germline V lookup: CDR1 MNHEY, CDR2 SMNVEV (reference sequence). V gave up 5 bases and J gave up 5 bases, with 18 bases separating them. The CDR3: CASSKNRAAGETQYF. The CDR3 nucleotides are TGTGCCAGCAGTAAAAACAGGGCCGCGGGGGAGACCCAGTACTTC.

This clonotype was observed a few times. The chain carries TRBV12-3 or TRBV12-4 and TRBJ1-4; the D is unclear. The CDR3 is 13 amino acids. Trimming removed 4 bases from V and 7 bases from J, with 10 bases in between. The CDR3 loop reads CASSSPPGEKLFF. For the CDR3, the DNA is TGTGCCAGCAGTTCACCGCCGGGTGAAAAACTGTTTTTT.

A few counts support this clonotype. The chain recombines TRBV20-1 with TRBJ2-3, with D maybe TRBD2 (6 bases). CDR1 DFQATT and CDR2 SNEGSKA come from the germline V gene (reference sequence). V lost 2 bases, J lost 2 bases, and 14 bases lay in between. This CDR3 is built from 15 residues. In nucleotides, the CDR3 is TGCAGTGCTAGAAAAGGAGCGGGTAACACAGATACGCAGTATTTT. It translates to CSARKGAGNTDTQYF.

The CDR3, as DNA: TGTGCCAGCAGCTTAGCCGGGACAGCGGTCGGAGCTTTCTTT. Translation gives CASSLAGTAVGAFF. V and J are TRBV7-2 and TRBJ1-1; 7 bases are shared with TRBD1. Germline trimming cut 0 bases from V and 10 bases from J; bases unmatched to any gene: 8. Germline V gives CDR1 SGHTA, CDR2 FQGNSA. The length of the CDR3 is 14 residues.

This clonotype was seen a handful of times. The chain is built from TRBV19 and TRBJ1-2; D remains ambiguous. The V end lost 2 bases, the J end lost 4 bases, and 14 bases lay between the germline ends. CDR1 and CDR2 from the germline V gene are LNHDA and SQIVND (reference sequence). This CDR3 is built from 15 residues. DNA of the CDR3: TGTGCCAGTAGTATAAGCCGGGGATTATCCTATGGCTACACCTTC. Protein sequence: CASSISRGLSYGYTF.

This rearrangement joins TRBV18 to TRBJ2-7, with TRBD1 as a possible D gene (6 bases). The V gene lost 6 bases and the J gene lost 2 bases, with 17 bases spanning the gap. The CDR3 is 15 amino acids. The germline V gene has CDR1 KGHSH and CDR2 LQKENI. The DNA for the CDR3 is TGTGCCAGCTCCCCCCCAGGGACACTCGCCTACGAGCAGTACTTC. As protein: CASSPPGTLAYEQYF.

The J gene is TRBJ2-3, the V gene TRBV12-3 or TRBV12-4; 8 nucleotides agree with TRBD2. After removal of 5 bases from V and 5 bases from J, the junction contained 12 bases not matched to a gene. This CDR3 has 16 residues. The CDR3 region is CASSLGRGGLGDTQYF. The CDR3 region has the DNA TGTGCCAGCAGTCTGGGTCGGGGGGGCCTTGGAGATACGCAGTATTTT.

The genes are TRBV3-1 and TRBJ2-7, with D perhaps TRBD2 (6 bases). Germline values: CDR1 LGHDT, CDR2 YNNKEL (reference sequence). The length of the CDR3 is 14 residues. The ends were cut back, 4 bases at V and 6 bases at J, with 16 bases in the middle. CDR3 sequence: CASSPGLIVAEQYF. DNA for the CDR3: TGTGCCAGCAGCCCCGGACTAATCGTGGCCGAGCAGTACTTC.

CDR3 nucleotides: TGTGCCAGCACTCGGCGGGACGCCACAGATACGCAGTATTTT. Its protein product is CASTRRDATDTQYF. The chain uses TRBV6-1 and TRBJ2-3; D may be TRBD2 (6 bases). Trimming shortened V by 7 bases and J by 2 bases, and 13 bases separated the two germline ends. The CDR3 loop spans 14 amino acids. Germline CDR1 is MNHNS and CDR2 is SASEGT.